This is a list of T cell receptor beta chains from one sample in a study of response to subunit inactivated influenza vaccine. In TCRdb, the RT-PCR reads were re-called with MiXCR into one record per CDR3 protein. The sample includes 550,000 to 600,000 distinct CDR3 sequences, around 11% of them seen just once. Sequencing was performed on PBMCs from blood, taken on the day of vaccination. The receptors here all came from a man aged 50-59 years who received an inactivated influenza vaccine. Each CDR3 is given with its conserved first and last residue. Fields, in order: V gene, J gene, D gene, clone size, CDR3 DNA, CDR3 protein. A D gene is named only where the DNA matches it firmly. Expanded clones get a size class; other rows say once, few or many, or leave the size out.

v_call: TRBV15
j_call: TRBJ2-5
d_call: NA
clone_size: NA
cdr3_nt: TGTGCCACCAGCAGAGAGGGCGGTCACCAAGAGACCCAGTACTTC
cdr3_aa: CATSREGGHQETQYF

v_call: TRBV24-1
j_call: TRBJ2-1
d_call: TRBD2
clone_size: NA
cdr3_nt: TGTGCCACCAGTGATTTGTCGCGGGAGGGGTACAATGAGCAGTTCTTC
cdr3_aa: CATSDLSREGYNEQFF

v_call: TRBV12-3/TRBV12-4
j_call: TRBJ1-1
d_call: NA
clone_size: NA
cdr3_nt: TGTGCCAGCAGTTTGACTTTACATGAAGCTTTCTTT
cdr3_aa: CASSLTLHEAFF

v_call: TRBV5-1
j_call: TRBJ1-5
d_call: TRBD1
clone_size: few
cdr3_nt: TGCGCCAGCAGCTCAGCCTTTCTCGGGACAGCTTTTAATCAGCCCCAGCATTTT
cdr3_aa: CASSSAFLGTAFNQPQHF

v_call: TRBV6-1
j_call: TRBJ1-2
d_call: TRBD1
clone_size: NA
cdr3_nt: TGTGCCAGCAGGCCCGGGACAGGGGCCTCGAACTATGGCTACACCTTC
cdr3_aa: CASRPGTGASNYGYTF

v_call: TRBV10-3
j_call: TRBJ2-2
d_call: NA
clone_size: NA
cdr3_nt: TGTGCCATCAGCGACGCCCGGGCCGGGGAGCTGTTTTTT
cdr3_aa: CAISDARAGELFF

v_call: TRBV7-2
j_call: TRBJ2-3
d_call: TRBD2
clone_size: NA
cdr3_nt: TGTGCCAGCAGCTCTCCCGGGACTAGCGGAGATACGCAGTATTTT
cdr3_aa: CASSSPGTSGDTQYF

v_call: TRBV7-2
j_call: TRBJ2-2
d_call: NA
clone_size: many
cdr3_nt: TGTGCCAGCAGCATGAACACCGGGGAGCTGTTTTTT
cdr3_aa: CASSMNTGELFF

v_call: TRBV29-1
j_call: TRBJ2-7
d_call: NA
clone_size: NA
cdr3_nt: TGCAGCGGTATGTTGGCAGGGCCTAACTACGAGCAGTACTTC
cdr3_aa: CSGMLAGPNYEQYF

v_call: TRBV7-9
j_call: TRBJ1-6
d_call: NA
clone_size: NA
cdr3_nt: TGTGCCAGCAGCTACGCTCGCGGGAACTCACCCCTCCACTTT
cdr3_aa: CASSYARGNSPLHF

v_call: TRBV7-8
j_call: TRBJ2-2
d_call: NA
clone_size: few
cdr3_nt: TGTGCCAGCAGCCCCCGTTTGGGGGGCTTACACACCGGGGAGCTGTTTTTT
cdr3_aa: CASSPRLGGLHTGELFF

v_call: TRBV20-1
j_call: TRBJ2-4
d_call: NA
clone_size: NA
cdr3_nt: TGCAGTGCTAGAGATCTGAGGTTAGCCAAAAACATTCAGTACTTC
cdr3_aa: CSARDLRLAKNIQYF

v_call: TRBV12-3/TRBV12-4
j_call: TRBJ1-4
d_call: NA
clone_size: few
cdr3_nt: TGTGCCAGCAGCCTATCTTTTTCTAATGAAAAACTGTTTTTT
cdr3_aa: CASSLSFSNEKLFF

v_call: TRBV9
j_call: TRBJ1-2
d_call: TRBD1
clone_size: NA
cdr3_nt: TGTGACAGCAGCGTAGACATAGGGGGCATGGATGGCTACACCTTC
cdr3_aa: CDSSVDIGGMDGYTF

v_call: TRBV7-2
j_call: TRBJ1-4
d_call: NA
clone_size: few
cdr3_nt: TGTGCCAGCAGCTTAGTGGGACCGACACACCGTAATGAAAAACTGTTTTTT
cdr3_aa: CASSLVGPTHRNEKLFF

v_call: TRBV5-1
j_call: TRBJ2-4
d_call: NA
clone_size: NA
cdr3_nt: TGCGCCAGCAGCTTGGCGGCTCACCTCGGCGCGGTTCAGTACTTC
cdr3_aa: CASSLAAHLGAVQYF

v_call: TRBV12-3/TRBV12-4
j_call: TRBJ2-1
d_call: NA
clone_size: few
cdr3_nt: TGTGCCAGCAGCCTGATGGGGATGGCCTACAATGAGCAGTTCTTC
cdr3_aa: CASSLMGMAYNEQFF

v_call: TRBV2
j_call: TRBJ1-1
d_call: NA
clone_size: NA
cdr3_nt: TGTGCCAGCAAGGGGGGCTCAGCAGGTGAAGCTTTCTTT
cdr3_aa: CASKGGSAGEAFF

v_call: TRBV7-9
j_call: TRBJ2-7
d_call: NA
clone_size: few
cdr3_nt: TGTGCCAGCAGCTCACTATTGTACGAGCAGTACTTC
cdr3_aa: CASSSLLYEQYF

v_call: TRBV20-1
j_call: TRBJ2-2
d_call: TRBD2
clone_size: NA
cdr3_nt: TGCAGTGCTAGGGGGACTAGCGGGACGGGCGGGGAGCTGTTTTTT
cdr3_aa: CSARGTSGTGGELFF

v_call: TRBV14
j_call: TRBJ2-1
d_call: NA
clone_size: NA
cdr3_nt: TGTGCCAACAACACCCCTAGCGATTTCTCCTACAATGAGCAGTTCTTC
cdr3_aa: CANNTPSDFSYNEQFF

v_call: TRBV3-1
j_call: TRBJ2-2
d_call: NA
clone_size: NA
cdr3_nt: TGTGCCAGCACCACAGTAGACCAACTAGGTAACACCGGGGAGCTGTTTTTT
cdr3_aa: CASTTVDQLGNTGELFF

v_call: TRBV12-3/TRBV12-4
j_call: TRBJ2-3
d_call: TRBD1
clone_size: NA
cdr3_nt: TGTGCCAGCAGTTTAGGGGACAGGGTTGGCCCAGATACGCAGTATTTT
cdr3_aa: CASSLGDRVGPDTQYF

v_call: TRBV7-2
j_call: TRBJ1-6
d_call: NA
clone_size: NA
cdr3_nt: TGTGCCAGCAGCTTAGACATAGGGGGAGGTTCACCCCTCCACTTT
cdr3_aa: CASSLDIGGGSPLHF

v_call: TRBV12-3/TRBV12-4
j_call: TRBJ2-1
d_call: TRBD1
clone_size: many
cdr3_nt: TGTGCCAGCAGTTTTACAGGGGGCGTTAGTCAGTTCTTC
cdr3_aa: CASSFTGGVSQFF

v_call: TRBV4-2
j_call: TRBJ2-3
d_call: TRBD2
clone_size: NA
cdr3_nt: TGTGCCAGCAGCCTCGGGACTAGCGGACGTGCTAGCACAGATACGCAGTATTTT
cdr3_aa: CASSLGTSGRASTDTQYF

v_call: TRBV7-8
j_call: TRBJ2-3
d_call: NA
clone_size: NA
cdr3_nt: TGTGCCAGCAGCTTAAGGTACCCAGATACGCAGTATTTT
cdr3_aa: CASSLRYPDTQYF

v_call: TRBV12-3/TRBV12-4
j_call: TRBJ2-1
d_call: TRBD2
clone_size: few
cdr3_nt: TGTGCCAGCACCGCAGGGCTAGCGGAAAATGAGCAGTTCTTC
cdr3_aa: CASTAGLAENEQFF

v_call: TRBV5-4
j_call: TRBJ2-3
d_call: NA
clone_size: NA
cdr3_nt: TGTGCCAGCAGCTTGGCCGGGGTTGGCGCAGATACGCAGTATTTT
cdr3_aa: CASSLAGVGADTQYF

v_call: TRBV7-9
j_call: TRBJ2-1
d_call: NA
clone_size: NA
cdr3_nt: TGTGCCAGCAGCCGGGGAGTCCCCCTAATGCAGCAGTTCTTC
cdr3_aa: CASSRGVPLMQQFF

v_call: TRBV19
j_call: TRBJ2-5
d_call: TRBD1
clone_size: NA
cdr3_nt: TGTGCCAGTAGTAACAGGGGGCGCTTGGAGACCCAGTACTTC
cdr3_aa: CASSNRGRLETQYF

v_call: TRBV12-3/TRBV12-4
j_call: TRBJ2-7
d_call: NA
clone_size: many
cdr3_nt: TGTGCCAGCAGTGCCGGACACGGCGAGCAGTACTTC
cdr3_aa: CASSAGHGEQYF